This T cell receptor (beta chain) came from a study of T cell responses to AZD1222 COVID-19 vaccine. Worth noting for this clone: No antigen is known for it.

Using immunoSEQ multiplex PCR, the repertoire was profiled, and TCRdb retains in-frame clones only, with some absent. The profile covers some 73,000 clones, with approximately 92% appearing a single time and 9.3% taken by the ten largest. Study-wide results and limits: Sampling that yielded the repertoires occurred only after the peak T cell response. Clonal diversity was possibly underestimated, and white British individuals and females predominated among donors. Unmutated variant regions reportedly attract nearly half of all spike-specific TCRs.

Trimming took 5 bases from V and 5 from J, leaving 15 bases between them. The CDR3 runs 14 residues. Germline lookup yields CDR1 SGHTA and CDR2 FQGTGA. This TCR was sampled from an adult who received the AZD1222 COVID-19 vaccine. The chain combines TRBV7-3 with TRBJ1-1; TRBD1 might be the D (5 bases). This specimen consisted of peripheral blood, obtained 28 days after the second AZD1222 dose. CDR3 nucleotide sequence: TGTGCCAGCAGCCGTTTGGGGGGTAATACTGAAGCTTTCTTT. Its translation is CASSRLGGNTEAFF.